This T cell receptor (beta chain) was found in a study of T cell responses to AZD1222 COVID-19 vaccine. This clone was picked up one time. The CDR3 length is 17 residues. Germline V gene data show CDR1 as MNHEY and CDR2 as SVGEGT. V lost 0 bases and J 5 bases, leaving 17 bases between the germline ends. Clones were sequenced by immunoSEQ multiplex PCR, and TCRdb holds only the in-frame ones, with some missing. Of about 150,000 clones listed, 85% to 90% are singletons. This rearrangement joins TRBV6-2 or TRBV6-3 to TRBJ2-1; D gene ambiguous. The sample was peripheral blood, taken on day 0 of AZD1222 vaccination. The sequence was collected from an adult in good health. The CDR3 bases are TGTGCCAGCAGTTACTCGGGTGCTCGCACCGGAAACAATGAGCAGTTCTTC. Translation gives CASSYSGARTGNNEQFF.